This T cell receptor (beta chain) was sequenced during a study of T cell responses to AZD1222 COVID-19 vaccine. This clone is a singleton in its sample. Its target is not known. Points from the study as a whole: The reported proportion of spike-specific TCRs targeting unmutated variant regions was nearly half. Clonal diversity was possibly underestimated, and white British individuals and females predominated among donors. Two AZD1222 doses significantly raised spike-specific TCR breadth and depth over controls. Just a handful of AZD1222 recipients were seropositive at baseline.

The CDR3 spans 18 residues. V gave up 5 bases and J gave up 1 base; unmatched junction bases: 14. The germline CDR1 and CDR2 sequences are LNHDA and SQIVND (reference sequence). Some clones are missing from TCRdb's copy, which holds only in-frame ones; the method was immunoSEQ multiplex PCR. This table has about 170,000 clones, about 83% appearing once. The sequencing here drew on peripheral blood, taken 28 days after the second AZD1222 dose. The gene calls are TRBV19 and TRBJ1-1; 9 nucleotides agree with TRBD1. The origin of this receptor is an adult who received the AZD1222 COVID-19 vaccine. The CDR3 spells CASSSITGGQAKNTEAFF. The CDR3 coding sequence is TGTGCCAGTAGTTCTATAACAGGGGGCCAAGCGAAGAACACTGAAGCTTTCTTT.